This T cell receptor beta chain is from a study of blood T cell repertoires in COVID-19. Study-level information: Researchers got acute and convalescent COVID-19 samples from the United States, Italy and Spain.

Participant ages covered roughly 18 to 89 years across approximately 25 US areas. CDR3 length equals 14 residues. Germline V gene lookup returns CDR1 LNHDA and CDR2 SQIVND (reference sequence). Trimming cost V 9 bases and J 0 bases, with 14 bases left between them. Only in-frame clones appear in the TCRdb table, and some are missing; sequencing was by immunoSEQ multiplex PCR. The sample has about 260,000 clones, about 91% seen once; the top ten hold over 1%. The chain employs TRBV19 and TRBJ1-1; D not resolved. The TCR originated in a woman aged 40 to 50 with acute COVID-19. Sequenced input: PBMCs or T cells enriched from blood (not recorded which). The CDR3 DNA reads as TGTGCCAGCGAACCGACACCTATGAACACTGAAGCTTTCTTT. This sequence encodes CASEPTPMNTEAFF.